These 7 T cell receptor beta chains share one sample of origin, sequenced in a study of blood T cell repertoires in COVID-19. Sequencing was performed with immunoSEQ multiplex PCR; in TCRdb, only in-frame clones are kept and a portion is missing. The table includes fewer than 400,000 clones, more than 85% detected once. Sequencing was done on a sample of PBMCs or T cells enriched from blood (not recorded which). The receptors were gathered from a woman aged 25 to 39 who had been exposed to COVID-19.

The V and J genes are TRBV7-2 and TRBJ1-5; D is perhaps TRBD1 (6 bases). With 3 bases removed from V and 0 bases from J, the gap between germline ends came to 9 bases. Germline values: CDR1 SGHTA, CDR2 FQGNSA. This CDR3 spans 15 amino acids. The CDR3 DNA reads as TGTGCCAGCAGCTTCACAGGGTATAGCAATCAGCCCCAGCATTTT. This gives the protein CASSFTGYSNQPQHF.

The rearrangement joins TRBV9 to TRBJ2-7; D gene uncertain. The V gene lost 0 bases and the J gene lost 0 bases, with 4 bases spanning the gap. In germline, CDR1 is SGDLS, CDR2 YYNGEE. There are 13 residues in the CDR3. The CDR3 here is CASSVGASYEQYF. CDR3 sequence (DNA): TGTGCCAGCAGCGTAGGGGCCTCCTACGAGCAGTACTTC.

The CDR3 region is CASSLGMAGPHQPQHF. CDR3 DNA sequence: TGTGCCAGCAGCTTAGGGATGGCAGGGCCCCATCAGCCCCAGCATTTT. The chain recombines TRBV7-2 with TRBJ1-5; perhaps TRBD1 as D (5 bases). The CDR3 has 16 residues. The V and J ends lost 1 base and 5 bases respectively, with 15 bases between them. Germline CDR1 and CDR2: SGHTA and FQGNSA.

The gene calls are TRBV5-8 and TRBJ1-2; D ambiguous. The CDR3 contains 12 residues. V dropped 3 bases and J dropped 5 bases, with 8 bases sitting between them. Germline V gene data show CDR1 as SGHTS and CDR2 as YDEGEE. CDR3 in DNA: TGTGCCAGCAGCTACTCCAATTATGGCTACACCTTC. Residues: CASSYSNYGYTF.

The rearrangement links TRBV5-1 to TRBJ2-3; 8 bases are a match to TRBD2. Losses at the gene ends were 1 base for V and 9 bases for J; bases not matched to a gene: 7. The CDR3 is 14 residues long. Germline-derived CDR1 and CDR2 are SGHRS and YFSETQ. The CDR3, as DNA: TGCGCCAGCAGCTTGTTTACTAGCGGAGAAACGCAGTATTTT. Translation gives CASSLFTSGETQYF. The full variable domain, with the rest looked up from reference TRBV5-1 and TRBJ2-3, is KAGVTQTPRYLIKTRGQQVTLSCSPISGHRSVSWYQQTPGQGLQFLFEYFSETQRNKGNFPGRFSGRQFSNSRSEMNVSTLELGDSALYLCASSLFTSGETQYFGPGTRLTVL.

CDR3 in amino acids: CASSLGQAAVGNTIYF. CDR3 in DNA: TGCGCCAGCAGCTTGGGACAGGCCGCCGTAGGAAACACCATATATTTT. The V call is TRBV5-1, the J call TRBJ1-3; D might be TRBD1 (6 bases). Germline loops: CDR1 SGHRS, CDR2 YFSETQ. V lost 0 bases, J lost 4 bases, and 14 bases lay in between. This CDR3 spans 16 amino acids.

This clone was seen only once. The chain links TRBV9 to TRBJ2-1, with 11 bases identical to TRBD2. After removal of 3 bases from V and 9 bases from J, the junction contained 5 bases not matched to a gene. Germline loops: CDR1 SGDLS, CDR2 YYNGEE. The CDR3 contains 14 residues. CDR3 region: CASSGLAGGGEQFF. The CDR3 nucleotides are TGTGCCAGCAGCGGGCTAGCGGGGGGCGGTGAGCAGTTCTTC. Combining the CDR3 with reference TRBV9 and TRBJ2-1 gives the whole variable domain DSGVTQTPKHLITATGQRVTLRCSPRSGDLSVYWYQQSLDQGLQFLIQYYNGEERAKGNILERFSAQQFPDLHSELNLSSLELGDSALYFCASSGLAGGGEQFFGPGTRLTVL.